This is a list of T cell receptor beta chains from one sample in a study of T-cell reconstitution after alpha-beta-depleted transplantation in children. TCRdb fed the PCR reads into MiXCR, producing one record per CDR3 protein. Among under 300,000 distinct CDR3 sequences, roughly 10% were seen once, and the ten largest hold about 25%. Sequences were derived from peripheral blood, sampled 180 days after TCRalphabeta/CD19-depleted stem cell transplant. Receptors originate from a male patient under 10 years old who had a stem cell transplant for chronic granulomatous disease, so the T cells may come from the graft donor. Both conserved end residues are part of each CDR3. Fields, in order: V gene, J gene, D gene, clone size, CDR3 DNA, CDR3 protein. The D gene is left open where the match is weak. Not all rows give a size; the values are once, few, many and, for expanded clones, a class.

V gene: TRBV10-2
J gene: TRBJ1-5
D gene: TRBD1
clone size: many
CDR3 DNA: TGCGCCAGCAACCCCACAGGGGATCAGCCCCAGCATTTT
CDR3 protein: CASNPTGDQPQHF

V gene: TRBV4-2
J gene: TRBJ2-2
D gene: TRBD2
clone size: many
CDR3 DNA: TGTGCCAGCAGCCCTTCTAGCGGGAGGGCCAACACCGGGGAGCTGTTTTTT
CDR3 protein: CASSPSSGRANTGELFF

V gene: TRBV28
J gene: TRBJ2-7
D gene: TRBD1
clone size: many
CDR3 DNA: TGTGCCAGCAGGGGGACAGGGCTCGAGCAGTACTTC
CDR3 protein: CASRGTGLEQYF

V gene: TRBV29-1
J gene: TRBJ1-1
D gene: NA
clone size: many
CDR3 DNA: TGCAGCGTTGACGGCGTGAACACTGAAGCTTTCTTT
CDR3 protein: CSVDGVNTEAFF

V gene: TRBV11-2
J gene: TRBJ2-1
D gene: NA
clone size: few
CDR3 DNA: TGTGCCAGCAGCTTGTCAGCGGTATTGGTTGAGCAGTTCTTC
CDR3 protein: CASSLSAVLVEQFF

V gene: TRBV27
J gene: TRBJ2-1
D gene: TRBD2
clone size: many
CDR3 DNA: TGTGCCAGCAGCTCTTGGGGGGGCAATGAGCAGTTCTTC
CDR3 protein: CASSSWGGNEQFF

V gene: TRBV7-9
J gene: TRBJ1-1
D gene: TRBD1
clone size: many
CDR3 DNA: TGTGCCAGCAGCTTAGGAATCGGACAGGCCGAAGCTTTCTTT
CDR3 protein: CASSLGIGQAEAFF

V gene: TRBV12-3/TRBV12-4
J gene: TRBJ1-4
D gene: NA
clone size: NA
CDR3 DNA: TGTGCCAGCAGTCTTCAAGAACAACCCTTAAGTGAAAAACTGTTTTTT
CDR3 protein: CASSLQEQPLSEKLFF

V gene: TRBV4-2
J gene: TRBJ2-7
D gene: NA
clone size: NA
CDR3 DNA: TGTGCCAGCAGCCAACCGAGCGGGTCAGGCCACGAGCAGTACTTC
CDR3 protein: CASSQPSGSGHEQYF

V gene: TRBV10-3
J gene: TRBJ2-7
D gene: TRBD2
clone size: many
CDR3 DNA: TGTGCCACCCGGGGGGGACAAAGCTCCTACGAGCAGTACTTC
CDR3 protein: CATRGGQSSYEQYF

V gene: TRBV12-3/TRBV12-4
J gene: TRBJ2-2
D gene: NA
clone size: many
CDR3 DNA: TGTGCCAGCAGTTCCCCGGCGGGGAGGGGGACCGGGGAGCTGTTTTTT
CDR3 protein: CASSSPAGRGTGELFF

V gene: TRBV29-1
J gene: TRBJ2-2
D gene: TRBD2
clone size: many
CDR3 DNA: TGCAGCGTTGAAGATGTCACTAGCGGTACCGGGGAGCTGTTTTTT
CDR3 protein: CSVEDVTSGTGELFF

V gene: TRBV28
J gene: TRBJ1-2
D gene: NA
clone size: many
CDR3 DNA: TGTGCCAGCAGTTTATTACAGGGCCGGGGCTACACCTTC
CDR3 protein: CASSLLQGRGYTF